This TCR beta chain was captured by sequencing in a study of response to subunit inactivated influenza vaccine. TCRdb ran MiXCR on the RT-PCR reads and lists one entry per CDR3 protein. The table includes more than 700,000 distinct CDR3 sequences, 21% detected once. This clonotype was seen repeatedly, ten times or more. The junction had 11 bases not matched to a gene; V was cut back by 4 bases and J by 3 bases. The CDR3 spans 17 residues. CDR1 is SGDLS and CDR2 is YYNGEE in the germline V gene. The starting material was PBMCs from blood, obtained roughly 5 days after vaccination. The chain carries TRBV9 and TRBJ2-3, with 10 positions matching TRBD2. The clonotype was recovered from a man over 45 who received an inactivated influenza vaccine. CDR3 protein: CASSPYRAGGLTDTQYF. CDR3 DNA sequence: TGTGCCAGCAGCCCTTATCGAGCGGGAGGGCTTACAGATACGCAGTATTTT.